Below are 8 T cell receptor beta chains sequenced from a single sample in a study of T cell repertoires in cytomegalovirus infection. TCRdb re-called the reads with MiXCR, one entry per CDR3 protein. The sample has some 450,000 distinct CDR3 sequences; approximately 33% are singletons. The specimen sequenced was PBMCs. These receptors were obtained from a human donor in good health (CMV status not recorded). Some clones in this sample may be carry-over from other donors' samples.

This clonotype was detected only a few times. The V call is TRBV3-1, the J call TRBJ2-7, with TRBD2 matching 16 bases. The CDR3 has 17 amino acids. V dropped 5 bases and J dropped 0; count of bases not matched to a gene: 4. CDR1 LGHDT and CDR2 YNNKEL come from the germline V gene (reference sequence). CDR3 nucleotides: TGTGCCAGCAGCTCGGGACTAGCGGGGGGGAGCTCCTACGAGCAGTACTTC. Protein product: CASSSGLAGGSSYEQYF.

The V gene is TRBV25-1, the J gene TRBJ1-1, with D unresolved. The germline V gene has CDR1 MGHDK and CDR2 SYGVNS. This CDR3 has 10 residues. The CDR3, as DNA: TGTGTCCCAACCGGGCCTGAAGCTTTCTTT. Translating gives CVPTGPEAFF. The full variable domain, completed using reference TRBV25-1 and TRBJ1-1, is EADIYQTPRYLVIGTGKKITLECSQTMGHDKMYWYQQDPGMELHLIHYSYGVNSTEKGDLSSESTVSRIRTEHFPLTLESARPSHTSQYLCVPTGPEAFFGQGTRLTVV.

This clonotype has only a few counts. V is TRBV6-2 or TRBV6-3 and J is TRBJ1-6; 8 bases map to TRBD1. This CDR3 is 14 amino acids long. Germline CDR1 and CDR2: MNHEY and SVGEGT. V lost 2 bases, J lost 7 bases, and 1 base stayed unmatched. The CDR3 bases are TGTGCCAGCAGTTACCGGACAGGGAATTCACCCCTCCACTTT. This encodes CASSYRTGNSPLHF.

The table lists this clonotype with a few counts. The chain recombines TRBV6-4 with TRBJ2-3; 9 positions agree with TRBD2. The CDR3 length is 16 residues. The V segment lost 3 bases and the J segment 2 bases; nucleotides outside the gene matches: 6. In germline, CDR1 is MRHNA, CDR2 SNTAGT. The DNA for the CDR3 is TGTGCCAGCAGTGAAGGTAGCGGGGGATTCACAGATACGCAGTATTTT. It codes for CASSEGSGGFTDTQYF.

A note on this clonotype: A much bigger clone sits one base away, suggesting this may be a read error. The gene calls are TRBV7-6 and TRBJ2-5; 7 nucleotides agree with TRBD1. The CDR3 runs 13 residues. Germline V gene lookup returns CDR1 SGHVS and CDR2 FNYEAQ. This CDR3 reads CASSLGTGETQNF. The CDR3 DNA is TGTGCCAGCAGCTTAGGGACAGGAGAGACCCAGAACTTC.

This clonotype was recorded at least ten times. The rearrangement joins TRBV7-2 to TRBJ2-7; D is possibly TRBD1 (6 bases). The CDR3 runs to 14 residues. Germline CDR1 is SGHTA and CDR2 is FQGNSA. V gave up 5 bases and J gave up 7 bases, with 18 bases separating them. For the CDR3, the DNA is TGTGCCAGCAGCCCCGGGACACGGATAGGGGAGCAGTACTTC. Translation: CASSPGTRIGEQYF.

At least ten counts were recorded for this clonotype. The V gene is TRBV6-1, the J gene TRBJ2-7; either TRBD1 or TRBD2 may fit D (5 bases each). CDR3 length: 15 amino acids. Germline V gene data show CDR1 as MNHNS and CDR2 as SASEGT. Between the trimmed V and J ends, which lost 0 bases and 2 bases, there was a span of 11 bases. The CDR3 here is CASSEAGTGTYEQYF. The CDR3 DNA reads as TGTGCCAGCAGTGAAGCCGGGACCGGGACCTACGAGCAGTACTTC.

The chain recombines TRBV7-2 with TRBJ2-1; the D gene could be TRBD1 or TRBD2 (6 bases each). From germline, CDR1 is SGHTA and CDR2 FQGNSA. V lost 8 bases and J lost 5, with 10 bases in between. The CDR3 is made up of 12 amino acids. Here the CDR3 reads CASGGRDNEQFF. CDR3 nucleotide sequence: TGTGCCAGCGGGGGGCGCGACAATGAGCAGTTCTTC.